A single sample gave rise to the 16 T cell receptor beta chains below, sequenced in a study of brain T cells in children with intractable seizures. TCRdb keeps only in-frame clones here, not all; method: immunoSEQ multiplex PCR. This repertoire shows around 80,000 clones, around 91% found once; its top ten account for roughly 24%. Sample: peripheral blood, taken at surgery. These receptor sequences come from a girl aged 2-9 years with Rasmussen encephalitis and intractable seizures.

The chain combines TRBV19 with TRBJ1-1; 7 bases agree with TRBD1. Germline CDR1 is LNHDA and CDR2 is SQIVND (reference sequence). V dropped 2 bases and J dropped 0; count of bases not matched to a gene: 9. The CDR3 length is 17 residues. For the CDR3, the DNA is TGTGCCAGTAGTATAAGAGGGCAGGGGGTCGTGAACACTGAAGCTTTCTTT. Amino acids: CASSIRGQGVVNTEAFF.

The chain couples TRBV6-2 or TRBV6-3 to TRBJ1-1; D gene uncertain. Germline values: CDR1 MNHEY, CDR2 SVGEGT. Trimming removed 0 bases at V and 5 bases at J, with 10 bases between. The CDR3 consists of 14 residues. The CDR3 nucleotides are TGTGCCAGCAGTTACTCTAGTGGGAGGACTGAAGCTTTCTTT. This codes for CASSYSSGRTEAFF.

CDR3 region: CASTPRLGTDTQYF. CDR3 bases: TGTGCCAGCACCCCACGTTTGGGCACAGATACGCAGTATTTT. The rearrangement joins TRBV6-5 to TRBJ2-3; D is ambiguous. V lost 7 bases and J lost 1, with 12 bases in between. CDR1 is MNHEY and CDR2 is SVGAGI in the germline V gene. There are 14 residues in the CDR3.

About this clone: One junction end does not reproduce the germline sequence, and a read error may be involved. CDR3 coding DNA: TGTGCCAGTCGAATAGAGGGGGGGAGGGTGAAAACTGAAGCTTTCTTT. Protein sequence: CASRIEGGRVKTEAFF. The J gene is TRBJ1-1, the V gene TRBV19, with D possibly being TRBD1 (6 bases). The length of the CDR3 is 16 residues. Germline assignment: CDR1 LNHDA and CDR2 SQIVND (reference sequence).

The chain joins TRBV6-5 to TRBJ2-5, with 8 bases aligning to TRBD2. The germline V gene encodes CDR1 MNHEY and CDR2 SVGAGI. V lost 2 bases and J lost 4; bases outside the gene matches: 6. The CDR3 extends over 15 amino acids. DNA for the CDR3: TGTGCCAGCAGTTACGAGCGGGGGCCCTTAGAGACCCAGTACTTC. Its translation is CASSYERGPLETQYF.

V is TRBV27 and J is TRBJ2-2; the D is unclear. The V gene's germline CDR1 is MNHEY and CDR2 SMNVEV (reference sequence). V dropped 5 bases and J dropped 2 bases, with 15 bases sitting between them. The CDR3 length is 16 residues. The CDR3 sequence is CASSPSLPGNTGELFF. CDR3 coding DNA: TGTGCCAGCAGTCCCTCATTGCCAGGAAACACCGGGGAGCTGTTTTTT.

This chain uses TRBV2 with TRBJ2-7, with a tentative D call TRBD1 (5 bases). Germline values: CDR1 SNHLY, CDR2 FYNNEI. This CDR3 has 15 amino acids. V was shortened by 7 bases and J by 2 bases, with 18 bases between the two germline ends. CDR3 loop: CASTTQKGITYEQYF. The CDR3 DNA sequence: TGTGCCAGCACCACCCAAAAGGGGATTACCTACGAGCAGTACTTC. Based on the CDR3 plus reference TRBV2 and TRBJ2-7, the full variable domain is EPEVTQTPSHQVTQMGQEVILRCVPISNHLYFYWYRQILGQKVEFLVSFYNNEISEKSEIFDDQFSVERPDGSNFTLKIRSTKLEDSAMYFCASTTQKGITYEQYFGPGTRLTVT.

The V call is TRBV5-5, the J call TRBJ2-7, with D maybe TRBD2 (6 bases). Looked up from germline, CDR1 is SGHKS and CDR2 is YYEKEE (reference sequence). V dropped 4 bases and J dropped 4 bases, with 9 bases sitting between them. The CDR3 is 12 amino acids. CDR3 sequence: CASSRDFYEQYF. The CDR3 DNA reads as TGTGCCAGCAGCCGGGACTTTTACGAGCAGTACTTC.

The chain has TRBV9 and TRBJ1-4; 9 nucleotides match TRBD1. Losses at the gene ends were 3 bases for V and 8 bases for J; bases not matched to a gene: 8. CDR1 and CDR2 from the germline V gene are SGDLS and YYNGEE. The CDR3 is 15 amino acids. The CDR3 DNA reads as TGTGCCAGCAGCGCGACGGACAGGGGTAGAGAAAAACTGTTTTTT. Protein product: CASSATDRGREKLFF.

The chain recombines TRBV6-1 with TRBJ2-7, with no clear D. CDR3 length: 12 residues. V lost 3 bases and J 6 bases, leaving 9 bases between the germline ends. Germline assignment: CDR1 MNHNS and CDR2 SASEGT. CDR3 DNA: TGTGCCAGCAGTGAGTACGCCGGCGAGCAGTACTTC. Translating it yields CASSEYAGEQYF.

This clone has only a few counts. The chain has TRBV4-1 and TRBJ1-6, with unresolved D. Trimming pared 0 bases from V and 2 bases from J, leaving 8 bases between. The CDR3 is 16 residues long. Germline V gene lookup returns CDR1 MGHRA and CDR2 YSYEKL. This CDR3 is CASSQERTAYNSPLHF. The CDR3 nucleotides are TGCGCCAGCAGCCAAGAGAGAACAGCCTATAATTCACCCCTCCACTTT.

The rearrangement links TRBV9 to TRBJ1-5, with 9 bases identical to TRBD1. V shed 3 bases, J shed 0 bases, and the junction held 4 bases outside the gene matches. The CDR3 has 16 amino acids. Germline V CDR1 and CDR2: SGDLS, YYNGEE. CDR3 DNA sequence: TGTGCCAGCAGCGGAGGGACAGGGAATAGCAATCAGCCCCAGCATTTT. Translation gives CASSGGTGNSNQPQHF.

V gene TRBV5-4 combines with J gene TRBJ1-1; D gene ambiguous. In germline, CDR1 is SGHNT, CDR2 YYREEE (reference sequence). Trimming removed 4 bases from V and 8 bases from J, with 15 bases in between. This CDR3 comprises 13 residues. The DNA for the CDR3 is TGTGCCAGCAGCAGGAACACAGAGACAGAAGCTTTCTTT. Its translation is CASSRNTETEAFF. Filled out from reference TRBV5-4 and TRBJ1-1, the complete variable domain reads ETGVTQSPTHLIKTRGQQVTLRCSSQSGHNTVSWYQQALGQGPQFIFQYYREEENGRGNFPPRFSGLQFPNYSSELNVNALELDDSALYLCASSRNTETEAFFGQGTRLTVV.

The chain carries TRBV4-1 and TRBJ1-1; unclear D gene. Germline V gene data show CDR1 as MGHRA and CDR2 as YSYEKL. V was trimmed by 3 bases and J by 1 base, leaving 9 bases between them. The CDR3 is 14 amino acids. The CDR3: CASSQRTTNTEAFF. DNA of the CDR3: TGCGCCAGCAGCCAGAGGACCACGAACACTGAAGCTTTCTTT.

This rearrangement joins TRBV5-5 to TRBJ2-7; D is unclear. The CDR3 covers 15 residues. Trimming stripped 4 bases from V and 2 bases from J, with 16 bases between. In germline, CDR1 is SGHKS, CDR2 YYEKEE (reference sequence). CDR3 sequence reads: CASSPHALVTYEQYF. CDR3 coding DNA: TGTGCCAGCAGCCCACACGCCTTGGTGACCTACGAGCAGTACTTC.

The chain carries TRBV5-6 and TRBJ1-4, with D perhaps matching TRBD1 (5 bases). CDR3 length: 16 residues. V lost 5 bases and J lost 0, with 14 bases in between. Germline CDR1 reads SGHDT; CDR2 reads YYEEEE. This CDR3 is CASRSGTVATNEKLFF. CDR3 bases: TGTGCCAGCAGGTCCGGGACGGTTGCAACTAATGAAAAACTGTTTTTT. Full variable domain (outside the CDR3, taken from reference TRBV5-6 and TRBJ1-4): DAGVTQSPTHLIKTRGQQVTLRCSPKSGHDTVSWYQQALGQGPQFIFQYYEEEERQRGNFPDRFSGHQFPNYSSELNVNALLLGDSALYLCASRSGTVATNEKLFFGSGTQLSVL.